This T cell receptor (beta chain) is drawn from a study of T cells in Graves' hyperthyroidism and ophthalmopathy. For the study at large: Peripheral blood was taken when the disease was first diagnosed, before any treatment began. Study-level findings and limits: The model foresaw ophthalmopathy a median around seven months prior to onset.

This clonotype was observed many times. Its antigen is undetermined. Graves' hyperthyroidism qualified as stable when ophthalmopathy did not progress within 18 months. Subjects aged 18 to 65 presented with newly diagnosed hyperthyroidism of less than 2 months' duration. It was RNA transcripts that yielded the amplified TCR beta CDR3 regions. The TCR CDR3 first-round RT-PCR relied on the HTBI primer set. MiXCR, run by TCRdb on the multiplex PCR reads, gives a single entry per CDR3 protein. The sample contains about 700,000 distinct CDR3 sequences, about 14% of which appear only once. The germline V gene encodes CDR1 DFQATT and CDR2 SNEGSKA (reference sequence). The CDR3 is 15 residues long. The trim removed 0 bases at V and 4 bases at J, leaving 9 bases unmatched.

Source material: blood. The receptor was isolated from a woman aged 18-30 years with Graves' hyperthyroidism. The rearrangement uses TRBV20-1 and TRBJ2-7; TRBD2 aligns across 7 bases. Here the CDR3 reads CSARDKREGIYEQYF. For the CDR3, the DNA is TGCAGTGCTAGAGATAAGAGGGAGGGGATTTACGAGCAGTACTTC.